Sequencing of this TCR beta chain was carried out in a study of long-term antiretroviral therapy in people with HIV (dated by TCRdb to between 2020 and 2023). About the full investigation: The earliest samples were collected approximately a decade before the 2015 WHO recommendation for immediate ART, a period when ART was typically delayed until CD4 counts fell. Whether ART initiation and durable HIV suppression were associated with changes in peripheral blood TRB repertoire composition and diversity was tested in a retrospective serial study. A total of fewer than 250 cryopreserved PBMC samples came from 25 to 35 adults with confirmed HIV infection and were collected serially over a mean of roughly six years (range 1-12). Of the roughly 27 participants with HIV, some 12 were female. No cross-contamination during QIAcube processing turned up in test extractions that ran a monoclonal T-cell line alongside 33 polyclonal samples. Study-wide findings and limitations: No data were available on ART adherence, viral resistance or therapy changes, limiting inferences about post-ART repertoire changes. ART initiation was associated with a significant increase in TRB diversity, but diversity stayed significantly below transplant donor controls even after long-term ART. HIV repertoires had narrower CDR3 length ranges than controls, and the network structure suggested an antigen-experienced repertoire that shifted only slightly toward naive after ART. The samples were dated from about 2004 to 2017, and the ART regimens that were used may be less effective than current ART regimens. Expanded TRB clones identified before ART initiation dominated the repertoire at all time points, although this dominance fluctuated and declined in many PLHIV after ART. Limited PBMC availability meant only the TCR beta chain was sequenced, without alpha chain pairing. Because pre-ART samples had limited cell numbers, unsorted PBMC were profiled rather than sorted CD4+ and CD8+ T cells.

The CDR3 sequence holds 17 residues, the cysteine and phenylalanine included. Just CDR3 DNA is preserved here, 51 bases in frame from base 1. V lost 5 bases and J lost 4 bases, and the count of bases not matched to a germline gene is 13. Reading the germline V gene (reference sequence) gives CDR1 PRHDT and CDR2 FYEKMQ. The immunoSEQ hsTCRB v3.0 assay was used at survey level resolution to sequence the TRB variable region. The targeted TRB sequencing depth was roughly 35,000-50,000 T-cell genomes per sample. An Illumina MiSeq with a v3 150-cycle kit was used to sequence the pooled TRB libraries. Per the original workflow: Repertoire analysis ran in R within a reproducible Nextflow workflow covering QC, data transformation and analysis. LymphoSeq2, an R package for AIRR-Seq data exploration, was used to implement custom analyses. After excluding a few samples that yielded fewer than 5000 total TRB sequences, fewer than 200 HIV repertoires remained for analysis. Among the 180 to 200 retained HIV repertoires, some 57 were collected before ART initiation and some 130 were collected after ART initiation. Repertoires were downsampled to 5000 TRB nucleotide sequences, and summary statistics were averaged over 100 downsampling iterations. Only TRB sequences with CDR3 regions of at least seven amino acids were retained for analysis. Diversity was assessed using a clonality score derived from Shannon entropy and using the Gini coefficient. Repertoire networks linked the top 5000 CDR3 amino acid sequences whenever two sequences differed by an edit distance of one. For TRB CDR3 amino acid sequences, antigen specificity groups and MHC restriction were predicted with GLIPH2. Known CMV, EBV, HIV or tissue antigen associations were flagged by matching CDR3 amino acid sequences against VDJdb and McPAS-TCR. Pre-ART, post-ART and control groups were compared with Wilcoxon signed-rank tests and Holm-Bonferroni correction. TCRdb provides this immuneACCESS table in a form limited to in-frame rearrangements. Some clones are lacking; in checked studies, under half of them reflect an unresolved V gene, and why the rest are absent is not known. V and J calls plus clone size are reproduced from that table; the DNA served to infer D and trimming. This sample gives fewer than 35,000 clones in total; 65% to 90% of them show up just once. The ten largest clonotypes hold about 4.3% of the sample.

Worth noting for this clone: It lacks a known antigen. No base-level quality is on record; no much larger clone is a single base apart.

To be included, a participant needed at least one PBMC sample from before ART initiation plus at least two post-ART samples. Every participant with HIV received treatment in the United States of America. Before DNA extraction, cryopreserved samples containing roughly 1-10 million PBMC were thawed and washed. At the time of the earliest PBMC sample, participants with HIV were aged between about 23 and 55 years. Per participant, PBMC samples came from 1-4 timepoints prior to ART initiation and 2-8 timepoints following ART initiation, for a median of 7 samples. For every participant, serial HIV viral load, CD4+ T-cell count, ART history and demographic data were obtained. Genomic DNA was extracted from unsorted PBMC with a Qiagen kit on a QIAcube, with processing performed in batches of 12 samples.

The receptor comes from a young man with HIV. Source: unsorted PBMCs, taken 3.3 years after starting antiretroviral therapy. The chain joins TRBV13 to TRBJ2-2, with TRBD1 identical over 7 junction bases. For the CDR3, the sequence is CASSILLGGAGTGELFF. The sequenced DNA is TGTGCCAGCAGCATACTTCTAGGGGGCGCGGGCACCGGGGAGCTGTTTTTT.